The rows below give T cell receptor beta chains drawn from one sample of a study of a mutant IDH1 vaccine in newly diagnosed glioma. Profiling relied on immunoSEQ multiplex PCR, and the TCRdb table lists in-frame clones only, not all of them. Among some 29,000 clones listed, roughly four fifths were seen once. For these receptors, no antigen is known. Here the sequenced sample was PBMCs, taken from a glioma patient whose treatment included an IDH1 peptide vaccine. These TCRs come from a woman in her 30s with glioma. The CDR3 runs from the conserved cysteine through the conserved F or W. D genes are given only for firm matches. Where a row states a size, it is once, few, many or the class of an expanded clone; other rows omit it.

15 | TRBJ2-7 | few | TRBD2 | TRBV19 | CASSRAASGGYEQYF | TGTGCCAGTAGTAGGGCGGCTAGCGGGGGCTACGAGCAGTACTTC
15 | TRBJ1-1 | - | - | TRBV5-6 | CASSLYTVAGTEAFF | TGTGCCAGCAGCCTTTACACAGTCGCGGGCACTGAAGCTTTCTTT
15 | TRBJ1-2 | - | - | TRBV25-1 | CASSESRGYPYGYTF | TGTGCCAGCAGTGAATCGAGGGGTTACCCCTATGGCTACACCTTC
15 | TRBJ1-1 | - | TRBD1 | TRBV12-5 | CASGLGQGWDTEAFF | TGTGCTAGTGGTTTGGGACAGGGATGGGACACTGAAGCTTTCTTT
11 | TRBJ2-3 | - | - | TRBV29-1 | CSGGEGAAQYF | TGCAGCGGGGGGGAAGGCGCCGCGCAGTATTTT
14 | TRBJ1-4 | once | - | TRBV5-4 | CASSDQGIPEKLFF | TGTGCCAGCAGCGACCAGGGAATACCTGAAAAACTGTTTTTT
16 | TRBJ2-2 | once | TRBD1 | TRBV4-1 | CASSHQTGIATGELFF | TGCGCCAGCAGCCATCAGACAGGGATCGCCACCGGGGAGCTGTTTTTT
10 | TRBJ2-1 | - | - | TRBV20-1 | CSAIDNEQFF | TGCAGTGCTATTGACAATGAGCAGTTCTTC
12 | TRBJ2-3 | - | - | TRBV30 | CAWSASTDTQYF | TGTGCCTGGTCGGCCAGCACAGATACGCAGTATTTT
15 | TRBJ2-5 | - | TRBD2 | TRBV5-1 | CASSLGLAGIGTQYF | TGCGCCAGCAGCTTGGGACTAGCGGGGATCGGGACCCAGTACTTC
13 | TRBJ2-7 | - | - | TRBV30 | CAWRWGNAYEQYF | TGTGCCTGGAGGTGGGGGAACGCCTACGAGCAGTACTTC
15 | TRBJ2-5 | - | TRBD1 | TRBV5-1 | CASSLAGRGQETQYF | TGCGCCAGCAGCTTGGCCGGCAGGGGGCAAGAGACCCAGTACTTC
15 | TRBJ2-7 | few | - | TRBV9 | CASSVGGSLSYEQYF | TGTGCCAGCAGCGTAGGGGGAAGCCTCTCCTACGAGCAGTACTTC
14 | TRBJ1-2 | once | - | TRBV7-2 | CASSTRDRGYGYTF | TGTGCCAGCAGCACCCGGGATCGCGGGTATGGCTACACCTTC
11 | TRBJ1-1 | - | - | TRBV29-1 | CSVRESTEAFF | TGCAGCGTTCGTGAGAGCACTGAAGCTTTCTTT
15 | TRBJ2-7 | once | TRBD2 | TRBV5-6 | CASSLREGLGRVAYF | TGTGCCAGCAGCTTGAGGGAGGGTCTCGGACGGGTGGCGTACTTC
13 | TRBJ1-2 | few | - | TRBV5-1 | CASSLDISYGYTF | TGCGCCAGCAGCTTGGATATCAGCTATGGCTACACCTTC
16 | TRBJ2-4 | - | TRBD2 | TRBV19 | CASSKRLALAKNIQYF | TGTGCCAGTAGTAAACGACTAGCCTTAGCCAAAAACATTCAGTACTTC
13 | TRBJ1-1 | few | - | TRBV7-2 | CASSFVRNTEAFF | TGTGCCAGCAGCTTTGTTAGAAACACTGAAGCTTTCTTT
12 | TRBJ1-1 | - | TRBD1 | TRBV30 | CAWYRGGTEAFF | TGTGCCTGGTACAGGGGCGGGACTGAAGCTTTCTTT
15 | TRBJ1-2 | once | - | TRBV4-2 | CASSQEGAVGGGYTF | TGTGCCAGCAGCCAAGAAGGGGCTGTAGGGGGTGGCTACACCTTC
14 | TRBJ1-2 | - | TRBD1 | TRBV10-3 | CAISEGTGGWGYTF | TGTGCCATCAGTGAGGGGACAGGGGGATGGGGCTACACCTTC
13 | TRBJ2-7 | - | - | TRBV5-1 | CASSLMKDYEQYF | TGCGCCAGCAGCTTGATGAAAGATTACGAGCAGTACTTC
18 | TRBJ1-5 | - | - | TRBV4-1 | CASSQDWRLRDSNQPQHF | TGCGCCAGCAGCCAAGACTGGCGGTTACGGGATAGCAATCAGCCCCAGCATTTT
13 | TRBJ2-5 | - | - | TRBV27 | CASSGGTSETQYF | TGTGCCAGCAGTGGGGGGACATCGGAGACCCAGTACTTC
14 | TRBJ1-5 | - | - | TRBV9 | CASSVGDHNQPQHF | TGTGCCAGCAGCGTAGGTGACCACAATCAGCCCCAGCATTTT